Presented here are 26 T cell receptor beta chains from one specimen sequenced in a study of OX40 agonist ivuxolimab in advanced cancers. Assay: immunoSEQ multiplex PCR; the TCRdb copy retains only in-frame clones and omits some. Of tens of thousands of clones in the sample, 75% to 85% were seen once. This sample comprised CD4+ or CD8+ T cells sorted from blood, obtained in a trial of the OX40 agonist ivuxolimab. These receptors originate from an adult with an advanced solid tumor such as melanoma, head and neck, liver or kidney cancer.

V is TRBV5-6 and J is TRBJ1-2; D might be TRBD1 (6 bases). This CDR3 is 15 amino acids long. V dropped 4 bases and J dropped 8 bases, with 21 bases sitting between them. Germline V lookup: CDR1 SGHDT, CDR2 YYEEEE. CDR3 DNA: TGTGCCAGCAGCGCCTGGACAGCTGAGTTGGAGGGCTACACCTTC. Protein: CASSAWTAELEGYTF.

As for this clone: At one boundary the junction diverges from the germline segment, which might be a read error. The rearrangement links TRBV30 to TRBJ1-4; perhaps TRBD1 as D (5 bases). The germline V gene encodes CDR1 GTSNPN and CDR2 SVGIG (reference sequence). This CDR3 has 11 amino acids. In nucleotides, the CDR3 is TGTGCCTGGAGCGATCCGGGACCACTCGCTTTT. Its protein is CAWSDPGPLAF. Variable domain in full (rest from reference TRBV30 and TRBJ1-4): SQTIHQWPATLVQPVGSPLSLECTVEGTSNPNLYWYRQAAGRGLQLLFYSVGIGQISSEVPQNLSASRPQDRQFILSSKKLLLSDSGFYLCAWSDPGPLAFGSGTQLSVL.

The gene calls are TRBV6-5 and TRBJ2-2, with D perhaps TRBD1 or TRBD2 (6 bases each). Germline loops: CDR1 MNHEY, CDR2 SVGAGI. V lost 7 bases, J lost 5 bases, and 11 bases lay in between. This CDR3 region has 13 residues. CDR3 residues: CASTEGGTGELFF. CDR3 coding DNA: TGTGCCAGCACGGAGGGGGGAACCGGGGAGCTGTTTTTT.

The rearrangement uses TRBV11-2 and TRBJ2-7; 14 nucleotides align to TRBD2. The germline V gene encodes CDR1 SGHAT and CDR2 FQNNGV. V shed 5 bases, J shed 6 bases, and the junction held 3 bases outside the gene matches. This CDR3 has 14 residues. CDR3 sequence reads: CASSPGLAGAEQYF. For the CDR3, the DNA is TGTGCCAGCAGCCCGGGACTAGCGGGGGCCGAGCAGTACTTC.

This chain links TRBV5-1 with TRBJ1-1; D not resolved. Trimming took off 1 base at V and 1 base at J, with 11 bases between the two ends. Germline CDR1 reads SGHRS; CDR2 reads YFSETQ. The CDR3 consists of 15 residues. The CDR3 DNA reads as TGCGCCAGCAGCTTGCGGGTGTCGGAGAACACTGAAGCTTTCTTT. It translates to CASSLRVSENTEAFF. Using reference TRBV5-1 and TRBJ1-1 for the parts outside the CDR3, the full variable domain is KAGVTQTPRYLIKTRGQQVTLSCSPISGHRSVSWYQQTPGQGLQFLFEYFSETQRNKGNFPGRFSGRQFSNSRSEMNVSTLELGDSALYLCASSLRVSENTEAFFGQGTRLTVV.

This chain joins TRBV27 and TRBJ2-5, with a tentative D call TRBD1 (5 bases). CDR3 size: 15 residues. Trimming took 5 bases from V and 5 from J, leaving 18 bases between them. Per germline, CDR1 MNHEY and CDR2 SMNVEV (reference sequence). The CDR3, as DNA: TGTGCCAGCAGTAAAAGACAGTTCGGTGGGGAGACCCAGTACTTC. Amino acids: CASSKRQFGGETQYF.

This chain joins TRBV10-3 and TRBJ2-3; the match to TRBD2 covers 14 bases. This CDR3 comprises 14 residues. Trimming took 7 bases from V and 5 from J; bases not matched to a gene: 2. Germline loops: CDR1 ENHRY, CDR2 SYGVKD. As DNA, the CDR3 is TGTGCCATCAAGACTAGCGGGGGGGTAGATACGCAGTATTTT. Amino acid sequence: CAIKTSGGVDTQYF.

This clone was recorded once. V gene TRBV15 combines with J gene TRBJ2-7, with a weak D call TRBD1 (5 bases). Trimming removed 1 base at V and 0 bases at J, with 10 bases between. The CDR3 length is 15 residues. CDR1 is LNHNV, CDR2 YYDKDF, per germline (reference sequence). CDR3: CATSRGGKSSYEQYF. The CDR3, as DNA: TGTGCCACCAGCAGAGGGGGCAAGAGCTCCTACGAGCAGTACTTC.

Here the CDR3 DNA reads TGCGCCAGCGCCGATTCCAGGGGGAGCACCGGGGAGCTGTTTTTT. Protein product: CASADSRGSTGELFF. The V call is TRBV4-3, the J call TRBJ2-2; 7 bases align to TRBD1. Germline V CDR1 and CDR2: LGHNA, YSLEER. The CDR3 length is 15 residues. Losses at the gene ends were 8 bases for V and 4 bases for J; bases not matched to a gene: 10.

The chain links TRBV27 to TRBJ2-5; D is perhaps TRBD2 (6 bases). From germline, CDR1 is MNHEY and CDR2 SMNVEV (reference sequence). CDR3 length: 12 residues. Trimming took 10 bases from V and 1 from J, leaving 10 bases between them. CDR3 nucleotides: TGTGCCACCAGGACTACCCAAGAGACCCAGTACTTC. Protein: CATRTTQETQYF.

This chain connects TRBV30 to TRBJ1-2; 9 positions agree with TRBD1. Germline CDR1 is GTSNPN and CDR2 is SVGIG (reference sequence). V lost 3 bases to trimming and J lost 7 bases; unmatched junction nucleotides: 15. The CDR3 extends over 16 amino acids. The CDR3 DNA follows: TGTGCCTGGAGACCCAAGACAGGGGGGTTAGGGGGTGGCTACACCTTC. Protein sequence: CAWRPKTGGLGGGYTF.

The rearrangement uses TRBV18 and TRBJ1-5; D is undetermined. Trimming removed 3 bases from V and 4 bases from J, with 10 bases in between. The CDR3 spans 14 residues. CDR1 KGHSH and CDR2 LQKENI come from the germline V gene. The CDR3 region is CASSPRADNQPQHF. CDR3 nucleotide sequence: TGTGCCAGCTCACCTCGGGCAGATAATCAGCCCCAGCATTTT. Looking up the rest from reference TRBV18 and TRBJ1-5 gives the full variable domain: NAGVMQNPRHLVRRRGQEARLRCSPMKGHSHVYWYRQLPEEGLKFMVYLQKENIIDESGMPKERFSAEFPKEGPSILRIQQVVRGDSAAYFCASSPRADNQPQHFGDGTRLSIL.

The chain carries TRBV6-5 and TRBJ2-7; 8 nucleotides align to TRBD1. Germline assignment: CDR1 MNHEY and CDR2 SVGAGI. The V segment lost 11 bases and the J segment 7 bases; nucleotides outside the gene matches: 10. The CDR3 consists of 12 residues. In nucleotides, the CDR3 is TGTGCCGGCGGACAGGGCCCGGGGGAGCAGTACTTC. Residues: CAGGQGPGEQYF.

The count of this clone is one. CDR3 nucleotide sequence: TGTGCCAGCAGTTACACCCGACAGGGGTCAGATACGCAGTATTTT. Translated: CASSYTRQGSDTQYF. The chain combines TRBV6-6 with TRBJ2-3; TRBD1 agrees at 8 bases. V gave up 2 bases and J gave up 4 bases; unmatched junction bases: 5. The CDR3 has 15 amino acids. Germline V gene sequence: CDR1 MNHNY, CDR2 SVGAGI (reference sequence).

As for this clone: Distinct nucleotide sequences in the sample also encode this CDR3. V and J are TRBV9 and TRBJ2-5, with D unclear. Trimming stripped 0 bases from V and 5 bases from J, with 2 bases between. Germline CDR1 is SGDLS and CDR2 is YYNGEE. The CDR3 spans 11 residues. The CDR3 nucleotides are TGTGCCAGCAGCGTAGAGGAGACCCAGTACTTC. Translation: CASSVEETQYF.

The chain combines TRBV19 with TRBJ1-3; perhaps TRBD1 as D (5 bases). CDR1 LNHDA and CDR2 SQIVND come from the germline V gene (reference sequence). V lost 4 bases and J 0 bases, leaving 19 bases between the germline ends. The CDR3 is made up of 18 amino acids. CDR3 coding DNA: TGTGCCAGTAGTACCTCCGGGGGAAGGGCCCACTCTGGAAACACCATATATTTT. It yields the protein CASSTSGGRAHSGNTIYF.

This rearrangement joins TRBV28 to TRBJ2-5; perhaps TRBD2 as D (6 bases). The CDR3 is 14 amino acids. The V end lost 6 bases, the J end lost 0 bases, and 11 bases lay between the germline ends. Germline V CDR1 and CDR2: MDHEN, SYDVKM. In DNA form, the CDR3 reads TGTGCCAGCAGGGGCCGGGACTACCAAGAGACCCAGTACTTC. Its translation: CASRGRDYQETQYF.

The chain employs TRBV5-4 and TRBJ2-7, with 10 bases that match TRBD1. Germline V gene lookup returns CDR1 SGHNT and CDR2 YYREEE (reference sequence). This CDR3 comprises 16 residues. Trimming removed 2 bases from V and 3 bases from J; junction bases left unmatched: 8. The CDR3 loop is CASSLGDRGVGYEQYF. CDR3 nucleotide sequence: TGTGCCAGCAGCTTAGGGGACAGGGGAGTAGGCTACGAGCAGTACTTC.

J is TRBJ2-1 and V is TRBV7-2; a weak D match, TRBD2 (6 bases). Trimming stripped 8 bases from V and 4 bases from J, with 18 bases between. Germline assignment: CDR1 SGHTA and CDR2 FQGNSA. The length of the CDR3 is 15 residues. DNA of the CDR3: TGTGCCAGCTCTGAGGGCGGGATGGCTTACAATGAGCAGTTCTTC. This codes for CASSEGGMAYNEQFF. Full variable domain (missing parts from reference TRBV7-2 and TRBJ2-1): GAGVSQSPSNKVTEKGKDVELRCDPISGHTALYWYRQSLGQGLEFLIYFQGNSAPDKSGLPSDRFSAERTGGSVSTLTIQRTQQEDSAVYLCASSEGGMAYNEQFFGPGTRLTVL.

The CDR3 DNA is TGCAGCGTGAGAGGGGGCCAGGGGGATGGCTACACCTTC. This translates into CSVRGGQGDGYTF. The chain couples TRBV29-1 to TRBJ1-2; TRBD1 matches 7 bases. The CDR3 runs 13 residues. V lost 6 bases and J lost 6; bases outside the gene matches: 10. Germline V gene lookup returns CDR1 SQVTM and CDR2 ANQGSEA. The whole variable domain, filled in from reference TRBV29-1 and TRBJ1-2, reads SAVISQKPSRDICQRGTSLTIQCQVDSQVTMMFWYRQQPGQSLTLIATANQGSEATYESGFVIDKFPISRPNLTFSTLTVSNMSPEDSSIYLCSVRGGQGDGYTFGSGTRLTVV.

This chain joins TRBV30 and TRBJ2-3, with a weak D call TRBD2 (7 bases). V shed 0 bases and J shed 2 bases, with 21 bases lying between them. CDR1 GTSNPN and CDR2 SVGIG come from the germline V gene (reference sequence). The CDR3 is made up of 18 amino acids. The DNA of the CDR3 is TGTGCCTGGAGTGTATCCCAAGGGGGGGCCCCGTACACAGATACGCAGTATTTT. This translates into CAWSVSQGGAPYTDTQYF.

The chain links TRBV28 to TRBJ2-6, with D perhaps TRBD1 or TRBD2 (5 bases each). Germline lookup yields CDR1 MDHEN and CDR2 SYDVKM. Trimming cost V 7 bases and J 3 bases, with 16 bases left between them. The CDR3 runs to 16 residues. This CDR3 is CASTSPRGGGANVLTF. CDR3 in DNA: TGTGCCAGCACCTCTCCGAGGGGCGGTGGGGCCAACGTCCTGACTTTC.

In its sample, this clone is medium-sized. The chain couples TRBV6-6 to TRBJ1-5; unclear D gene. The germline V gene has CDR1 MNHNY and CDR2 SVGAGI (reference sequence). The CDR3 runs to 12 residues. V was cut by 6 bases and J by 6 bases, with 9 bases left in between. CDR3 sequence reads: CASRSVSQPQHF. The CDR3 nucleotides read TGTGCCAGCAGGTCTGTAAGTCAGCCCCAGCATTTT.

V usage is TRBV5-1 and J usage is TRBJ2-1; D is perhaps TRBD2 (7 bases). The ends were cut back, 0 bases at V and 5 bases at J, with 12 bases in the middle. The CDR3 contains 15 residues. The germline V gene has CDR1 SGHRS and CDR2 YFSETQ. CDR3 nucleotides: TGCGCCAGCAGCTTGGCCTGGGGGGGCAACAATGAGCAGTTCTTC. Protein: CASSLAWGGNNEQFF.

The chain combines TRBV27 with TRBJ1-1, with D hard to call. Germline V gene data show CDR1 as MNHEY and CDR2 as SMNVEV (reference sequence). The CDR3 contains 13 residues. V lost 6 bases and J 6 bases, leaving 14 bases between the germline ends. CDR3 sequence (DNA): TGTGCCAGCAGCTCCGGTTGGCTCTCTGAAGCTTTCTTT. It translates to CASSSGWLSEAFF.

This clone occurred a few times. The rearrangement uses TRBV6-4 and TRBJ1-1; D unresolved. The CDR3 length is 13 residues. V lost 5 bases and J lost 0, with 7 bases in between. Germline V gene sequence: CDR1 MRHNA, CDR2 SNTAGT. CDR3 DNA sequence: TGTGCCAGCAGTCTCAGCTTGAACACTGAAGCTTTCTTT. Translating it yields CASSLSLNTEAFF.